This T cell receptor beta chain was observed in a study of blood T cells in healthy people across ages. Findings and caveats of the study: Researchers said unsorted PBMCs prevented a conclusive naive versus antigen-experienced comparison. Diversity was higher, and naive CD4+ cells more numerous, in long-lived donors than in aged donors. From one million sequenced T cells, diversity estimates were lower bounds.

Alongside a J-beta primer mix, a sample-barcoded 5' primer served in a second PCR lasting roughly 6 to 11 cycles. TCRdb recomputed calls from the 5' RACE reads with MiXCR, one row per CDR3 protein. The sample lists over 950,000 distinct CDR3 sequences, more than 30% occurring once. Remarks on this clonotype: Its antigen is not known.

This CDR3 spans 15 amino acids. Per the germline V gene, CDR1 is MGHRA and CDR2 is YSYEKL. V shed 1 base and J shed 8 bases, with 17 bases lying between them. Input material: blood. This clonotype was obtained from a man younger than 30 in good health. The genes are TRBV4-1 and TRBJ1-2; no reliable D call. CDR3 in DNA: TGCGCCAGCAGCCAAGTCGGTGTCCTCGACGGCGGCTACACCTTC. It translates to CASSQVGVLDGGYTF.